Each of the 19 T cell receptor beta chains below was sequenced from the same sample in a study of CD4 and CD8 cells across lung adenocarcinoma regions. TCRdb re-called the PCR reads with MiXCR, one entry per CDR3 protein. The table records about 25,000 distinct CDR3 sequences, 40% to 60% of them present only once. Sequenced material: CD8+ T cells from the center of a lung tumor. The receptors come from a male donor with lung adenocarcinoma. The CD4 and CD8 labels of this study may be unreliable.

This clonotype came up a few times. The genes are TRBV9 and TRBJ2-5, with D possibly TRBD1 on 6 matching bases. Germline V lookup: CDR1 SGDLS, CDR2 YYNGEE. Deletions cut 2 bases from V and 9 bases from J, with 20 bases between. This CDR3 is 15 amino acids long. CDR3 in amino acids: CASSVGWGLLDSQYF. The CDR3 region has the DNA TGTGCCAGCAGCGTTGGGTGGGGGCTATTGGATTCCCAGTACTTC.

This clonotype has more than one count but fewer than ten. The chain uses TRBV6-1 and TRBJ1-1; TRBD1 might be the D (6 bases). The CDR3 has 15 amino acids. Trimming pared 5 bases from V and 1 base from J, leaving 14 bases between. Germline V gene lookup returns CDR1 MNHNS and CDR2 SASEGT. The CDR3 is CASSPEGGQNTEAFF. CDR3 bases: TGTGCCAGCAGTCCCGAGGGGGGGCAGAACACTGAAGCTTTCTTT.

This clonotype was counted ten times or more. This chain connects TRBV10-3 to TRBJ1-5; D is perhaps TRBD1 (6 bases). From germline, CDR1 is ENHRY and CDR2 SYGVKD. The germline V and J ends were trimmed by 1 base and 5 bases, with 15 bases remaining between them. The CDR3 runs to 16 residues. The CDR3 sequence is CAISEYYRDGDQPQHF. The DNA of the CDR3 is TGTGCCATCAGTGAGTACTACAGGGACGGGGATCAGCCCCAGCATTTT.

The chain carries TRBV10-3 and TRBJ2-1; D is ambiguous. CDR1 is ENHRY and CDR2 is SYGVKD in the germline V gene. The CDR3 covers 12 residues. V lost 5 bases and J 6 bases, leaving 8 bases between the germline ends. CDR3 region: CAISHNGNEQFF. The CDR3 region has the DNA TGTGCCATCAGTCACAACGGCAATGAGCAGTTCTTC.

CDR3 sequence (DNA): TGTGCCAGCAGAAGAAGGACTAGCGGGAGACCCGATACGCAGTATTTT. Its protein product is CASRRRTSGRPDTQYF. V and J are TRBV6-1 and TRBJ2-3; TRBD2 matches 13 bases. The germline gives CDR1 MNHNS, CDR2 SASEGT. V gave up 6 bases and J gave up 6 bases; unmatched junction bases: 9. The CDR3 covers 16 residues.

DNA of the CDR3: TGCGCCAGCGCCAACCTAGCGGGAAAGGAAGAGACCCAGTACTTC. Its protein product is CASANLAGKEETQYF. V is TRBV5-1 and J is TRBJ2-5; 9 positions agree with TRBD2. The CDR3 spans 15 residues. V lost 7 bases and J lost 3; bases outside the gene matches: 10. Germline V gives CDR1 SGHRS, CDR2 YFSETQ.

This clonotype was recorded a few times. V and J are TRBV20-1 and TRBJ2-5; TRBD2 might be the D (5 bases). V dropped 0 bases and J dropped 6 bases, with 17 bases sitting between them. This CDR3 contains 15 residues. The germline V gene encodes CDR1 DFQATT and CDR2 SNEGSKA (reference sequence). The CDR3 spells CSARDPTIPQKTQYF. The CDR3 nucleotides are TGCAGTGCTAGAGATCCGACTATCCCTCAAAAGACCCAGTACTTC.

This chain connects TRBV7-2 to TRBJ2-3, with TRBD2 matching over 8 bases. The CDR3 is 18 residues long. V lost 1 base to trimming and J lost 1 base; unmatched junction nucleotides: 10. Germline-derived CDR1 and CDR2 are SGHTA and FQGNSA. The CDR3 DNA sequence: TGTGCCAGCAGCTTAGGGACTCCCGGGAGGGCTGGCACAGATACGCAGTATTTT. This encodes CASSLGTPGRAGTDTQYF.

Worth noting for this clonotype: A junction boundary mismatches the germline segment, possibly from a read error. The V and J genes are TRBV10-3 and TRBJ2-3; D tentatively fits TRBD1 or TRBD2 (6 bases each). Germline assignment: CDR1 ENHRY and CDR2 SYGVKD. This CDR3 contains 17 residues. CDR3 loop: CAICDRPGGRNAETQYF. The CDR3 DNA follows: TGTGCCATCTGTGATCGGCCCGGGGGCCGTAATGCAGAGACCCAGTATTTC.

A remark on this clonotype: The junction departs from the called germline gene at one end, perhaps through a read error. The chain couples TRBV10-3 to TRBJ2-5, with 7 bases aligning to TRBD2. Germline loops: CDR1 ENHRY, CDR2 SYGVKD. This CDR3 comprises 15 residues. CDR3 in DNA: TGTGCCATGGGGGAGGGAGGGCTCGACCAAGAGACCCAGTACTTT. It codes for CAMGEGGLDQETQYF.

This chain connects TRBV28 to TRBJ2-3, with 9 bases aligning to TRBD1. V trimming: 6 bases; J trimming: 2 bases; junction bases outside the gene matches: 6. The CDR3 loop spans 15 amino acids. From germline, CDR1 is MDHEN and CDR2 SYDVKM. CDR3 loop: CASREGQGVTDTQYF. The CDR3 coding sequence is TGTGCCAGCAGGGAGGGACAGGGAGTCACAGATACGCAGTATTTT.

The CDR3 region is CASSPPGDSYEQYF. CDR3 bases: TGTGCCAGCAGTCCACCAGGGGACTCCTACGAGCAGTACTTC. This chain uses TRBV6-1 with TRBJ2-7, with D perhaps matching TRBD1 (6 bases). V was cut by 5 bases and J by 0 bases, with 11 bases left in between. CDR3 length: 14 amino acids. CDR1 is MNHNS and CDR2 is SASEGT in the germline V gene.

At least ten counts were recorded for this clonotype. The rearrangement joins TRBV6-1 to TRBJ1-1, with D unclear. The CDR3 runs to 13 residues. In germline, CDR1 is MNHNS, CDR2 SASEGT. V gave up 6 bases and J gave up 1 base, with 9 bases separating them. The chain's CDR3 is CASSPTGNTEAFF. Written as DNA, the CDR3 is TGTGCCAGCAGCCCTACGGGGAACACTGAAGCTTTCTTT.

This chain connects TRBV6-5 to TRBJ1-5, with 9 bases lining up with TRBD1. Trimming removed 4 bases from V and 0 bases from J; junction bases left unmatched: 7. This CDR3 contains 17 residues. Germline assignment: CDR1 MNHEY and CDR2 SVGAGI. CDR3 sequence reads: CASSLTGGGNSNQPQHF. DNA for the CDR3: TGTGCCAGCAGTTTAACAGGGGGCGGGAATAGCAATCAGCCCCAGCATTTT.

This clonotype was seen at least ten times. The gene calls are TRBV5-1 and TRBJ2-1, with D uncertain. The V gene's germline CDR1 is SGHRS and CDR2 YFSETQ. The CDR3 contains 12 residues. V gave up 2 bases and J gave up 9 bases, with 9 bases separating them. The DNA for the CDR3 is TGCGCCAGCAGCTTTCCCGGTGGTGAGCAGTTCTTC. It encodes CASSFPGGEQFF.

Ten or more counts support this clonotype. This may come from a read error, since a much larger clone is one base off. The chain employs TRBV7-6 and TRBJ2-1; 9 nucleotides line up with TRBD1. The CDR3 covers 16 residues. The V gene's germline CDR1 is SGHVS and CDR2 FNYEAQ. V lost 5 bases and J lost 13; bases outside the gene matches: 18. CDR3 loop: CASSPGQGSGLNIQFF. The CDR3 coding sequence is TGTGCCAGCAGCCCCGGACAGGGGAGCGGGTTGAACATTCAGTTCTTC.

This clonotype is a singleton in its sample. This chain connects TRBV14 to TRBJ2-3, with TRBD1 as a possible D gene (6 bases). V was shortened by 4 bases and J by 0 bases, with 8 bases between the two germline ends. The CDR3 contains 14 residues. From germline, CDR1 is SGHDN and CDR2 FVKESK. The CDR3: CASSRGGSTDTQYF. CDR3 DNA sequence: TGTGCCAGCAGCCGAGGGGGAAGCACAGATACGCAGTATTTT.

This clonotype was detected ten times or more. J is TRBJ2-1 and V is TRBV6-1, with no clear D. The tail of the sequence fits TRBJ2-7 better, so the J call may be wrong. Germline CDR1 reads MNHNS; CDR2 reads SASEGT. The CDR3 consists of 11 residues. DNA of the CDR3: TGTGCCAGCAACGCAGCCTACGAGCAGTACTTC. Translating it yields CASNAAYEQYF.

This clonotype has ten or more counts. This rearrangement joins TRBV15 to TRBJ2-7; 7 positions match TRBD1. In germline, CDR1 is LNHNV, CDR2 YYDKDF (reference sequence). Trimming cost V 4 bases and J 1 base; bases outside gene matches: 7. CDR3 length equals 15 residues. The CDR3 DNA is TGTGCCACCAGCAAAGAACAGGGGTGGTCCTACGAGCAGTACTTC. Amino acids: CATSKEQGWSYEQYF.